What follows is one TCR beta chain and its context. This CDR3 spans 16 amino acids. Germline V lookup: CDR1 LNHNV, CDR2 YYDKDF (reference sequence). V was trimmed by 4 bases and J by 2 bases, leaving 14 bases between them. The data derive from a study of blood T cell repertoires in COVID-19. Profiled with immunoSEQ multiplex PCR; TCRdb holds only in-frame clones, not every one. The sample has more than 200,000 clones; about four fifths are singletons. The sequence was obtained from a woman aged 35 to 49 with active or convalescent COVID-19. Source material: peripheral blood. This sequence joins TRBV15 and TRBJ1-4; weak D call: TRBD1 (5 bases). The CDR3 bases are TGTGCCACCAGCACCCGACCAGGGCCCACTAATGAAAAACTGTTTTTT. This gives the protein CATSTRPGPTNEKLFF.